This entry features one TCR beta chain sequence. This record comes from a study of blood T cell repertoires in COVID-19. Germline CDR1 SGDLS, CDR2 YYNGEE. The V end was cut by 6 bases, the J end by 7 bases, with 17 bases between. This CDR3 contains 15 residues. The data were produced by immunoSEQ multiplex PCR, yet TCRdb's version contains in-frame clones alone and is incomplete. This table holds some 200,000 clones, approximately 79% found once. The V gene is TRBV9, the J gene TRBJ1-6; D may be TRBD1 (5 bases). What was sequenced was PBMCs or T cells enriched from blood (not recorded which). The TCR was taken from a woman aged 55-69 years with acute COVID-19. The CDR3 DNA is TGTGCCAGCAACGTGGGCCAGGGTAGGAATTCACCCCTCCACTTT. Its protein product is CASNVGQGRNSPLHF.